The sequence of this T cell receptor (beta chain) was determined in a study of T cells after yellow fever vaccination. Overall study findings and caveats: Booster sampling recovered most clones from primary vaccination (nearly 98% CD4, approximately 90% CD8). Few clonotypes appeared in both CD4 and CD8 compartments. Repertoires sorted by FACS could include abundant clonotypes that are contaminants from the bulk population.

This clonotype was counted many times. Antigen: not known. Germline values: CDR1 MNHNY, CDR2 SVGAGI (reference sequence). V lost 6 bases and J lost 6, with 12 bases in between. The length of the CDR3 is 12 residues. TCRdb re-derived calls from the 5' RACE reads in MiXCR, one entry per CDR3 protein. The data hold about 320,000 distinct CDR3 sequences, with around 4.5% observed a single time. The starting material was PBMCs, obtained 15 days after the yellow fever booster vaccination. This chain connects TRBV6-6 to TRBJ2-7, with no clear D. This clonotype was obtained from a man aged 18-30 years who received the YFV17D yellow fever vaccine. CDR3 sequence reads: CASRNADSEQYF. The CDR3 region has the DNA TGTGCCAGCAGGAACGCCGACTCCGAGCAGTACTTC.